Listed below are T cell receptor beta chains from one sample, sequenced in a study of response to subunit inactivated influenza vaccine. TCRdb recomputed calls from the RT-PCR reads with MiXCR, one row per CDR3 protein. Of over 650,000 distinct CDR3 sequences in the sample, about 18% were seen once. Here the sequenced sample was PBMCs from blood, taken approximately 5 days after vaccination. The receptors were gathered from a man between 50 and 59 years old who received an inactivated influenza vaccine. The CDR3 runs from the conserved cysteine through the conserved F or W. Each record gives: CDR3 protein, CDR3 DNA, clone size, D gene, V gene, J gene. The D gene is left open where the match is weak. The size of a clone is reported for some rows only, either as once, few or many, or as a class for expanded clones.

cdr3_aa: CASSKNGGYNSPLHF
cdr3_nt: TGTGCCAGCAGCAAAAACGGGGGGTATAATTCACCCCTCCACTTT
clone_size: NA
d_call: NA
v_call: TRBV7-9
j_call: TRBJ1-6

cdr3_aa: CASSHTSGGPETQYF
cdr3_nt: TGTGCCAGCAGCCATACTAGCGGGGGGCCTGAGACCCAGTACTTC
clone_size: few
d_call: TRBD2
v_call: TRBV12-3/TRBV12-4
j_call: TRBJ2-5

cdr3_aa: CASSWTTYEQYF
cdr3_nt: TGTGCCAGCAGCTGGACTACCTACGAGCAGTACTTC
clone_size: few
d_call: NA
v_call: TRBV5-8
j_call: TRBJ2-7

cdr3_aa: CASSPGTETQYF
cdr3_nt: TGTGCCAGCTCACCAGGGACAGAGACCCAGTACTTC
clone_size: few
d_call: NA
v_call: TRBV18
j_call: TRBJ2-5

cdr3_aa: CASSLAMERGAYEQYF
cdr3_nt: TGTGCCAGCAGCTTAGCGATGGAGCGGGGTGCTTACGAGCAGTACTTC
clone_size: few
d_call: TRBD2
v_call: TRBV7-9
j_call: TRBJ2-7

cdr3_aa: CAISDPTSGSNIQYF
cdr3_nt: TGTGCCATCAGTGACCCGACTAGCGGCTCAAACATTCAGTACTTC
clone_size: NA
d_call: TRBD2
v_call: TRBV10-3
j_call: TRBJ2-4

cdr3_aa: CSAITGQINNYGYTF
cdr3_nt: TGCAGTGCTATAACAGGACAGATAAACAACTATGGCTACACCTTC
clone_size: few
d_call: NA
v_call: TRBV20-1
j_call: TRBJ1-2

cdr3_aa: CASSRIGQGWTGELFF
cdr3_nt: TGTGCCAGCAGCCGAATTGGGCAGGGATGGACCGGGGAGCTGTTTTTT
clone_size: NA
d_call: NA
v_call: TRBV4-2
j_call: TRBJ2-2

cdr3_aa: CASSINRGLEQFF
cdr3_nt: TGTGCCAGCAGCATAAACAGGGGGCTTGAGCAGTTCTTC
clone_size: few
d_call: TRBD1
v_call: TRBV6-2/TRBV6-3
j_call: TRBJ2-1

cdr3_aa: CASSARLDNQPQHF
cdr3_nt: TGTGCCAGCAGTGCCCGGTTGGACAATCAGCCCCAGCATTTT
clone_size: NA
d_call: NA
v_call: TRBV6-1
j_call: TRBJ1-5

cdr3_aa: CASTRTGSEQYF
cdr3_nt: TGTGCCAGCACCCGGACAGGGAGCGAGCAGTACTTC
clone_size: few
d_call: TRBD1
v_call: TRBV12-3/TRBV12-4
j_call: TRBJ2-7

cdr3_aa: CASSEGAGDGNEQFF
cdr3_nt: TGTGCCAGCAGTGAGGGAGCGGGAGACGGGAATGAGCAGTTCTTC
clone_size: few
d_call: TRBD2
v_call: TRBV6-1
j_call: TRBJ2-1

cdr3_aa: CSARVPYGETQYF
cdr3_nt: TGCAGTGCTAGAGTTCCCTATGGGGAGACCCAGTACTTC
clone_size: NA
d_call: NA
v_call: TRBV20-1
j_call: TRBJ2-5

cdr3_aa: CASSARVGYGYTF
cdr3_nt: TGTGCCAGCAGCGCCAGGGTTGGCTATGGCTACACCTTC
clone_size: few
d_call: NA
v_call: TRBV7-2
j_call: TRBJ1-2

cdr3_aa: CASSPGGQPSTGELFF
cdr3_nt: TGCGCCAGCAGCCCGGGGGGACAGCCCTCCACCGGGGAGCTGTTTTTT
clone_size: few
d_call: NA
v_call: TRBV5-1
j_call: TRBJ2-2

cdr3_aa: CATSDWTSGGSDTGELFF
cdr3_nt: TGTGCCACCAGTGATTGGACTAGCGGGGGATCGGACACCGGGGAGCTGTTTTTT
clone_size: NA
d_call: TRBD2
v_call: TRBV24-1
j_call: TRBJ2-2

cdr3_aa: CASSGTGTSVNTGELFF
cdr3_nt: TGTGCCAGCAGCGGAACCGGGACTAGCGTAAACACCGGGGAGCTGTTTTTT
clone_size: few
d_call: TRBD2
v_call: TRBV7-8
j_call: TRBJ2-2

cdr3_aa: CASSPAGGNNEQFF
cdr3_nt: TGTGCCAGCAGCCCCGCAGGGGGCAACAATGAGCAGTTCTTC
clone_size: NA
d_call: TRBD1
v_call: TRBV7-2
j_call: TRBJ2-1

cdr3_aa: CASSQDLTRVDGYTF
cdr3_nt: TGTGCCAGCAGCCAAGATCTGACCAGGGTAGATGGCTACACCTTC
clone_size: NA
d_call: NA
v_call: TRBV4-2
j_call: TRBJ1-2

cdr3_aa: CASSLQAGSMNTEAFF
cdr3_nt: TGCGCCAGCAGCTTGCAGGCAGGCTCAATGAACACTGAAGCTTTCTTT
clone_size: few
d_call: NA
v_call: TRBV5-1
j_call: TRBJ1-1

cdr3_aa: CASSRRTGTYNEQFF
cdr3_nt: TGTGCCAGCAGCCGTCGGACAGGAACGTACAATGAGCAGTTCTTC
clone_size: few
d_call: TRBD1
v_call: TRBV7-6
j_call: TRBJ2-1

cdr3_aa: CSARVTSGNLFPSTDTQYF
cdr3_nt: TGCAGTGCTAGAGTGACTAGCGGGAACCTTTTCCCTAGCACAGATACGCAGTATTTT
clone_size: NA
d_call: TRBD2
v_call: TRBV20-1
j_call: TRBJ2-3

cdr3_aa: CASSLDSGEETQYF
cdr3_nt: TGTGCCAGCAGTTTAGACTCGGGGGAAGAGACCCAGTACTTC
clone_size: many
d_call: NA
v_call: TRBV12-3/TRBV12-4
j_call: TRBJ2-5

cdr3_aa: CASGIEGSEAFF
cdr3_nt: TGTGCCAGCGGGATCGAGGGGTCCGAAGCTTTCTTT
clone_size: few
d_call: NA
v_call: TRBV7-9
j_call: TRBJ1-1

cdr3_aa: CASSPGPGETGYNSPLHF
cdr3_nt: TGCGCCAGCAGCCCGGGACCTGGAGAGACAGGCTATAATTCACCCCTCCACTTT
clone_size: few
d_call: NA
v_call: TRBV4-1
j_call: TRBJ1-6

cdr3_aa: CSASAGKDGYTF
cdr3_nt: TGCAGTGCTAGTGCGGGGAAGGACGGCTACACCTTC
clone_size: few
d_call: NA
v_call: TRBV20-1
j_call: TRBJ1-2

cdr3_aa: CASSLGRDLETQYF
cdr3_nt: TGCGCCAGCAGCTTGGGCAGGGACTTAGAGACCCAGTACTTC
clone_size: few
d_call: NA
v_call: TRBV5-1
j_call: TRBJ2-5

cdr3_aa: CASSFGTGGGTGELFF
cdr3_nt: TGCGCCAGCAGCTTTGGGACAGGGGGAGGCACCGGGGAGCTGTTTTTT
clone_size: many
d_call: TRBD1
v_call: TRBV5-1
j_call: TRBJ2-2

cdr3_aa: CASSVARQGYYGYTF
cdr3_nt: TGTGCCAGCAGCGTAGCCAGACAGGGGTACTATGGCTACACCTTC
clone_size: NA
d_call: TRBD1
v_call: TRBV9
j_call: TRBJ1-2

cdr3_aa: CASSLFQAVRDEQYF
cdr3_nt: TGTGCCAGCAGTTTATTCCAAGCTGTTAGAGACGAGCAGTACTTC
clone_size: NA
d_call: NA
v_call: TRBV28
j_call: TRBJ2-7

cdr3_aa: CASSTGGTSNQPQHF
cdr3_nt: TGTGCCAGCAGCACTGGGGGAACAAGCAATCAGCCCCAGCATTTT
clone_size: few
d_call: NA
v_call: TRBV12-3/TRBV12-4
j_call: TRBJ1-5

cdr3_aa: CASSQGLTSARNTDTQYF
cdr3_nt: TGTGCCAGCAGCCAAGGCCTGACTAGCGCTCGAAACACAGATACGCAGTATTTT
clone_size: NA
d_call: TRBD2
v_call: TRBV4-2
j_call: TRBJ2-3

cdr3_aa: CASSDKDKIGNTIYF
cdr3_nt: TGTGCCAGCAGCGATAAAGACAAGATAGGAAACACCATATATTTT
clone_size: once
d_call: NA
v_call: TRBV28
j_call: TRBJ1-3

cdr3_aa: CATSRDRLNSPLHF
cdr3_nt: TGTGCCACCAGCAGAGACAGACTAAATTCACCCCTCCACTTT
clone_size: few
d_call: NA
v_call: TRBV15
j_call: TRBJ1-6

cdr3_aa: CASSLGRGNTQYF
cdr3_nt: TGTGCCAGCAGCTTAGGAAGGGGGAATACGCAGTATTTT
clone_size: few
d_call: NA
v_call: TRBV7-8
j_call: TRBJ2-3

cdr3_aa: CASSQTSGSDTQYF
cdr3_nt: TGTGCCAGCAGTCAGACTAGCGGGAGTGATACGCAGTATTTT
clone_size: few
d_call: TRBD2
v_call: TRBV12-3/TRBV12-4
j_call: TRBJ2-3

cdr3_aa: CASSLLNQPQHF
cdr3_nt: TGTGCCAGCAGTTTGTTGAATCAGCCCCAGCATTTT
clone_size: many
d_call: NA
v_call: TRBV12-3/TRBV12-4
j_call: TRBJ1-5

cdr3_aa: CASSLAVNSGANVLTF
cdr3_nt: TGTGCCAGCAGCTTAGCCGTAAACTCTGGGGCCAACGTCCTGACTTTC
clone_size: NA
d_call: NA
v_call: TRBV7-6
j_call: TRBJ2-6

cdr3_aa: CASSSRGGTLAEAFF
cdr3_nt: TGTGCCAGCAGCTCCAGGGGCGGGACGCTCGCTGAAGCTTTCTTT
clone_size: NA
d_call: NA
v_call: TRBV5-4
j_call: TRBJ1-1

cdr3_aa: CASSPQTGTGYNSNQPQHF
cdr3_nt: TGCGCCAGCAGCCCTCAGACCGGGACAGGGTACAATAGCAATCAGCCCCAGCATTTT
clone_size: many
d_call: TRBD1
v_call: TRBV4-3
j_call: TRBJ1-5

cdr3_aa: CASSSGTSGITDTQYF
cdr3_nt: TGCGCCAGCAGCTCAGGGACTAGCGGGATCACAGATACGCAGTATTTT
clone_size: few
d_call: TRBD2
v_call: TRBV5-1
j_call: TRBJ2-3

cdr3_aa: CSVEDQYRVFEQFF
cdr3_nt: TGCAGCGTTGAAGATCAATACAGGGTTTTTGAGCAGTTCTTC
clone_size: few
d_call: NA
v_call: TRBV29-1
j_call: TRBJ2-1

cdr3_aa: CASSYGMTSGGAYEQYF
cdr3_nt: TGTGCCAGCAGTTACGGAATGACTAGCGGGGGGGCGTACGAGCAGTACTTC
clone_size: NA
d_call: TRBD2
v_call: TRBV6-5
j_call: TRBJ2-7

cdr3_aa: CASTLESYNEQFF
cdr3_nt: TGTGCCAGCACCCTTGAGTCCTACAATGAGCAGTTCTTC
clone_size: few
d_call: NA
v_call: TRBV5-6
j_call: TRBJ2-1

cdr3_aa: CAIKRLGRHEQYF
cdr3_nt: TGTGCCATCAAAAGGTTGGGGCGCCACGAGCAGTACTTC
clone_size: NA
d_call: NA
v_call: TRBV10-3
j_call: TRBJ2-7

cdr3_aa: CASSPTEITYSGANVLTF
cdr3_nt: TGCGCCAGCAGCCCGACAGAGATCACTTACTCTGGGGCCAACGTCCTGACTTTC
clone_size: NA
d_call: NA
v_call: TRBV5-1
j_call: TRBJ2-6

cdr3_aa: CASSPQSNQPQHF
cdr3_nt: TGTGCCAGCAGTCCCCAAAGCAATCAGCCCCAGCATTTT
clone_size: many
d_call: NA
v_call: TRBV12-3/TRBV12-4
j_call: TRBJ1-5

cdr3_aa: CSASVGASYNEQFF
cdr3_nt: TGCAGTGCTAGTGTGGGGGCCTCCTACAATGAGCAGTTCTTC
clone_size: NA
d_call: NA
v_call: TRBV20-1
j_call: TRBJ2-1

cdr3_aa: CASSGTSGGARTDTQYF
cdr3_nt: TGTGCCAGCTCCGGGACTAGCGGGGGGGCCCGCACAGATACGCAGTATTTT
clone_size: NA
d_call: TRBD2
v_call: TRBV12-3/TRBV12-4
j_call: TRBJ2-3

cdr3_aa: CASRPAGTGGGELFF
cdr3_nt: TGTGCCAGCAGACCTGCCGGGACAGGGGGCGGGGAGCTGTTTTTT
clone_size: many
d_call: TRBD1
v_call: TRBV28
j_call: TRBJ2-2

cdr3_aa: CASTTFEEQFF
cdr3_nt: TGTGCCAGCACCACATTCGAAGAGCAGTTCTTC
clone_size: many
d_call: NA
v_call: TRBV7-9
j_call: TRBJ2-1

cdr3_aa: CASSFPLGTGDYGYTF
cdr3_nt: TGTGCCAGCAGTTTCCCCCTCGGGACAGGGGACTATGGCTACACCTTC
clone_size: NA
d_call: TRBD1
v_call: TRBV28
j_call: TRBJ1-2